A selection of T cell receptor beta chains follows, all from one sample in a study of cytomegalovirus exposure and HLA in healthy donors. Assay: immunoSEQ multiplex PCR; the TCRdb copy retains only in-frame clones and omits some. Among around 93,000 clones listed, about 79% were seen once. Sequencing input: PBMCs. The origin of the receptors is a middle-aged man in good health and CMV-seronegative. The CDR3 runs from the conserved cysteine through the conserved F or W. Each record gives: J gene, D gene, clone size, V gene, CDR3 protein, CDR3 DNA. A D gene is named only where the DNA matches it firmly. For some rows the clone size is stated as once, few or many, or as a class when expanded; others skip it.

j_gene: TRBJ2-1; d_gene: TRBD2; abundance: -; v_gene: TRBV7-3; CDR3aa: CASSSSGRAGSNEQFF; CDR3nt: TGTGCCAGCAGCTCTAGCGGGAGGGCCGGTAGCAATGAGCAGTTCTTC
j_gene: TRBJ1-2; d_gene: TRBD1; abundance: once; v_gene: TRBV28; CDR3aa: CASSPATLWTGPGANYGYTF; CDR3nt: TGTGCCAGCAGTCCCGCAACTCTATGGACAGGGCCGGGGGCTAACTATGGCTACACCTTC
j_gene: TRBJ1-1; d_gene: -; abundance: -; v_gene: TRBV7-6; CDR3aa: CASSLYLGQNTEAFF; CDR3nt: TGTGCCAGCAGCTTATATCTTGGACAGAACACTGAAGCTTTCTTT
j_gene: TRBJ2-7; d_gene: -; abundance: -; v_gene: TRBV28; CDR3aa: CASDGAPITYEQYF; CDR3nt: TGTGCCAGTGATGGGGCCCCGATAACCTACGAGCAGTACTTC
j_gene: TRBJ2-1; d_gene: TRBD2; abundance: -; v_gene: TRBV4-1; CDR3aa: CASSQDPGRGTPNEQFF; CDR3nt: TGCGCCAGCAGCCAAGACCCCGGGAGGGGGACCCCCAATGAGCAGTTCTTC
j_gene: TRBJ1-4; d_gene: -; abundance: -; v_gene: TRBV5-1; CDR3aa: CASSLGTDINEKLFF; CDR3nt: TGCGCCAGCAGCTTGGGGACAGATATTAATGAAAAACTGTTTTTT
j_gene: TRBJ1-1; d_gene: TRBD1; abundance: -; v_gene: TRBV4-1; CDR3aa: CASSRMGQGWEGTEAFF; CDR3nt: TGCGCCAGCTCCAGGATGGGACAGGGTTGGGAGGGCACTGAAGCTTTCTTT
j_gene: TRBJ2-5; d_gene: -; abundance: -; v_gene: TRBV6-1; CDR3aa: CASSGGDGGETQYF; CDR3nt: TGTGCCAGCAGTGGAGGAGACGGTGGAGAGACCCAGTACTTC
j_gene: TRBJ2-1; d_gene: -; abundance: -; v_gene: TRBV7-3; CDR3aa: CASSPLGVNEQFF; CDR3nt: TGTGCCAGCAGCCCCCTGGGAGTCAATGAGCAGTTCTTC
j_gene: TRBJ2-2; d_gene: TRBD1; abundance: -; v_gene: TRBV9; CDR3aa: CASSDNRGMGPGELFF; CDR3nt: TGTGCCAGCAGCGATAACAGGGGAATGGGCCCCGGGGAGCTGTTTTTT
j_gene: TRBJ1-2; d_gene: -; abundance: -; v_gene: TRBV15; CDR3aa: CATSRDRRDYGYTF; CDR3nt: TGTGCCACCAGCAGAGATAGGAGGGACTATGGCTACACCTTC
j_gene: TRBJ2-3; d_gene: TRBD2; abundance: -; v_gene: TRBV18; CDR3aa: CASSFSSGRAAGAPDTQYF; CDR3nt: TGTGCCAGCTCATTTTCTAGCGGGAGGGCCGCGGGGGCACCAGATACGCAGTATTTT
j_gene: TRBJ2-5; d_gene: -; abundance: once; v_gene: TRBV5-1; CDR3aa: CASSLAGGELQETQYF; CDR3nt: TGCGCCAGCAGCCTAGCTGGAGGGGAGCTTCAAGAGACCCAGTACTTC
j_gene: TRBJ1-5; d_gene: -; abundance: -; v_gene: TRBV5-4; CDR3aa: CASSSALNQPQHF; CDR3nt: TGTGCCAGCAGTTCTGCTCTAAATCAGCCCCAGCATTTT
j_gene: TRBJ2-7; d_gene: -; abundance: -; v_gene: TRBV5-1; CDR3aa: CASSLHGGGTYEQYF; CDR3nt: TGCGCCAGCAGCTTGCACGGGGGTGGAACGTACGAGCAGTACTTC
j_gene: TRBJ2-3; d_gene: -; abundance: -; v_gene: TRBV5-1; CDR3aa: CASSLSLHASDTQYF; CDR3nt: TGCGCCAGCAGCTTGAGTTTGCATGCGTCAGATACGCAGTATTTT
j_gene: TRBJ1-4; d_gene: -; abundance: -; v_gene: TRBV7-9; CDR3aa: CASSLGGAPTNEKLFF; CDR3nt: TGTGCCAGCAGCTTAGGCGGGGCCCCTACTAATGAAAAACTGTTTTTT
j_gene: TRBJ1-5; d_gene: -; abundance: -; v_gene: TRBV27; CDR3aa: CASSLGTNQPQHF; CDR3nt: TGTGCCAGCAGTTTAGGCACCAATCAGCCCCAGCATTTT
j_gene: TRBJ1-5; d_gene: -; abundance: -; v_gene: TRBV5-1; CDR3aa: CASSLDGGSAQHF; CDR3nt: TGCGCCAGCAGCTTGGATGGGGGGTCGGCCCAGCATTTT
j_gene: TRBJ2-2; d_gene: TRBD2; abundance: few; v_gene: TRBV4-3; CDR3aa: CASSQDLSGRPTNTGELFF; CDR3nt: TGCGCCAGCAGCCAAGATCTTAGCGGGAGGCCAACGAACACCGGGGAGCTGTTTTTT
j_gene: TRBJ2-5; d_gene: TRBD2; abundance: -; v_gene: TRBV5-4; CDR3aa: CASSFPRGTSGSTETQYF; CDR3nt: TGTGCCAGCAGCTTTCCACGGGGGACTAGCGGGAGTACAGAGACCCAGTACTTC
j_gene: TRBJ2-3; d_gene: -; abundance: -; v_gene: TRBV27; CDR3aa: CASRTEGGRTDTQYF; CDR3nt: TGTGCCTCTAGGACGGAGGGTGGTCGCACAGATACGCAGTATTTT
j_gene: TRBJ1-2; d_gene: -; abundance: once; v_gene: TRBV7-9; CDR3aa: CASSLGPGSGYTF; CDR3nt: TGTGCCAGCAGCCTCGGCCCAGGGTCTGGCTACACCTTC
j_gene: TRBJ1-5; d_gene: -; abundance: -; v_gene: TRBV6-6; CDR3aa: CATAPPYGDNQPQHF; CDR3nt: TGTGCCACCGCTCCCCCCTACGGGGACAATCAGCCCCAGCATTTT
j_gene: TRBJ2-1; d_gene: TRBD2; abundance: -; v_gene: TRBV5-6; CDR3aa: CASTILAGVLNEQFF; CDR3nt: TGTGCCAGCACCATACTAGCGGGAGTGCTAAATGAGCAGTTCTTC
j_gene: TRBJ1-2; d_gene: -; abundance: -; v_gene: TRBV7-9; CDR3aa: CASSPALRYGYTF; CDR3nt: TGTGCCAGCAGCCCCGCACTCCGCTATGGCTACACCTTC
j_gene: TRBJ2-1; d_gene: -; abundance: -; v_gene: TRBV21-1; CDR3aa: CASSRTGGHEQFF; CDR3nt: TGTGCCAGCAGCCGTACGGGGGGGCATGAGCAGTTCTTC
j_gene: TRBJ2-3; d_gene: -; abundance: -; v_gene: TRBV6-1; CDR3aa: CASSDRGAGTDTQYF; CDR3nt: TGTGCCAGCAGTGACCGGGGGGCGGGCACAGATACGCAGTATTTT
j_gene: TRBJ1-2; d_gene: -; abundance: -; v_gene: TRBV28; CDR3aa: CASSGGPDYGYTF; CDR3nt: TGTGCCAGCAGTGGGGGCCCGGACTATGGCTACACCTTC
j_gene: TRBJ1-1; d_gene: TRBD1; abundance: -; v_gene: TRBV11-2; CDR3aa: CASRGQGGTEAFF; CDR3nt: TGTGCCAGCAGGGGACAGGGAGGGACTGAAGCTTTCTTT
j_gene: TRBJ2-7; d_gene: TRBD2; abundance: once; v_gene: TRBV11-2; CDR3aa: CASSARGGPSYEQYF; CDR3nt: TGTGCCAGCAGCGCCCGCGGGGGGCCCTCCTACGAGCAGTACTTC
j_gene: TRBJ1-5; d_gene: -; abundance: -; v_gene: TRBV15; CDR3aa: CATSRVGARQPQHF; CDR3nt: TGTGCCACCAGCAGAGTAGGGGCCCGTCAGCCCCAGCATTTT
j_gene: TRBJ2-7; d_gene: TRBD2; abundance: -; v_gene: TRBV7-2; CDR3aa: CASSSLAGGPYEQYF; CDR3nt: TGTGCCAGCAGCTCTTTAGCGGGAGGACCCTACGAGCAGTACTTC
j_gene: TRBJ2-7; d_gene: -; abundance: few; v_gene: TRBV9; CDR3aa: CASGQQAKVPAYEQYF; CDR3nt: TGTGCCAGCGGTCAACAGGCCAAAGTTCCGGCCTACGAGCAGTACTTC
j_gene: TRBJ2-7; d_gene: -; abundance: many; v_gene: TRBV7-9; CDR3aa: CASSRPTSYEQYF; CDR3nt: TGTGCCAGCAGCCGACCGACTAGCTACGAGCAGTACTTC
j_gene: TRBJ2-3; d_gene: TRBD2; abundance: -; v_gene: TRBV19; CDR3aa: CASSRGLAGILTDTQYF; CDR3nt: TGTGCCAGTAGTCGAGGACTAGCGGGAATCCTCACAGATACGCAGTATTTT
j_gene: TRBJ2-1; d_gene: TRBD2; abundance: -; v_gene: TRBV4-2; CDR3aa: CASSRLAGGGDEQFF; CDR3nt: TGTGCCAGCAGCCGGCTAGCGGGAGGTGGCGATGAGCAGTTCTTC
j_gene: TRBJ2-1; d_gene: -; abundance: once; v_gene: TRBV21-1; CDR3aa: CASSKRGGRTYNEQFF; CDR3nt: TGTGCCAGCAGCAAAAGAGGCGGGAGGACCTACAATGAGCAGTTCTTC
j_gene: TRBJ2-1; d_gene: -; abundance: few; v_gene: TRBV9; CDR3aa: CASSQDWSSYNEQFF; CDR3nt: TGTGCCAGCAGTCAAGACTGGAGCTCCTACAATGAGCAGTTCTTC
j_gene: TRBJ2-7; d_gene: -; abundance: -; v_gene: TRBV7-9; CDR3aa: CASSSGGGSYEQYF; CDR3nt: TGTGCCAGCAGCTCGGGGGGCGGTTCCTACGAGCAGTACTTC